Reported below is one TCR beta chain. Trimming took 5 bases from V and 0 from J; bases not matched to a gene: 4. The CDR3 extends over 16 amino acids. The V gene's germline CDR1 is LNHDA and CDR2 SQIVND (reference sequence). These data belong to a study of T cells in Graves' hyperthyroidism and ophthalmopathy. Stable Graves' hyperthyroidism meant no ophthalmopathy progression within 18 months. The source material, RNA transcripts, was used to amplify TCR beta CDR3 regions. A set of HTBI primers served as the primers for a first-round RT-PCR of the TCR CDR3. TCRdb reanalysed the multiplex PCR reads using MiXCR and keeps one entry per CDR3 protein. The table has about 690,000 distinct CDR3 sequences, roughly 17% seen once.

This chain links TRBV19 with TRBJ2-5, with TRBD2 matching over 12 bases. The sample was blood. This receptor was taken from a man over 45 with Graves' hyperthyroidism. The CDR3 loop reads CASSVGLAGYQETQYF. In DNA form, the CDR3 reads TGTGCCAGTAGTGTTGGACTAGCGGGGTACCAAGAGACCCAGTACTTC.